This entry concerns a single T cell receptor (beta chain). The target antigen is unknown. The sample belongs to a study of Ad26.COV2.S vaccination and SARS-CoV-2 variants. Overall study findings and caveats: Researchers reported similar non-spike TCR breadth in vaccine and placebo recipients.

Data came from immunoSEQ multiplex PCR; TCRdb stores just in-frame clones and leaves some out. Altogether some 350,000 clones are present, roughly 88% being singletons, with the ten largest covering 5.5%. V was clipped by 6 bases and J by 8 bases, with 13 bases between them. Germline-derived CDR1 and CDR2 are SGHAT and FQNNGV. This CDR3 contains 12 residues. Indicated treatment: about 20 received Ad26.COV2.S at low or high dose, single or two shots; several received placebo; per-sample allocation not given. It was on day 63 after the first vaccine or placebo injection that samples were taken. An adult of 18-55 years in Boston served as donor. As its vector, the vaccine had Ad26, which expressed Wuhan-strain SARS-CoV-2 spike.

This chain connects TRBV11-2 to TRBJ1-2; D gene uncertain. Sequences were derived from peripheral blood, sampled in a trial of Ad26.COV2.S vaccine versus placebo. This receptor was taken from a person between 18 and 65 years old who received the Ad26.COV2.S COVID-19 vaccine or a placebo. The CDR3 region is CASSLNLGGYTF. The CDR3 DNA reads as TGTGCCAGCAGTTTAAATTTGGGGGGCTACACCTTC.